These T cell receptor beta chains were read from a single sample in a study of early T cells in non-severe SARS-CoV-2 infection. TCRdb processed the 5' RACE reads anew with MiXCR; each CDR3 protein has one entry. The sample yields around 81,000 distinct CDR3 sequences, 13% to 15% seen once. The sequenced sample was whole blood. These receptors came from an adult who was a healthcare worker with PCR-confirmed SARS-CoV-2 infection or an uninfected control (not recorded which). Each CDR3 is given with its conserved first and last residue. D genes are given only for firm matches. A row's size may be missing; if present it is once, few, many or a size class.

v_call: TRBV12-3/TRBV12-4
j_call: TRBJ2-6
clone_size: -
d_call: -
cdr3_nt: TGTGCCAGCAGACCGACGGCTAGCTCTGGGGCCAACGTCCTGACTTTC
cdr3_aa: CASRPTASSGANVLTF

v_call: TRBV6-5
j_call: TRBJ2-6
clone_size: -
d_call: -
cdr3_nt: TGTGCCAGCAGTTACGGACAAACTAGCTCTGGGGCCAACGTCCTGACTTTC
cdr3_aa: CASSYGQTSSGANVLTF

v_call: TRBV29-1
j_call: TRBJ2-3
clone_size: few
d_call: -
cdr3_nt: TGCAGCGTTGAAGATCAGAACGTTTCGCAGTATTTT
cdr3_aa: CSVEDQNVSQYF

v_call: TRBV6-5
j_call: TRBJ1-6
clone_size: -
d_call: -
cdr3_nt: TGTGCCAGCAGTTACTTGGTTTCAGGGTATTTAGGTTCACCCCTCCACTTT
cdr3_aa: CASSYLVSGYLGSPLHF

v_call: TRBV7-2
j_call: TRBJ2-4
clone_size: -
d_call: -
cdr3_nt: TGTGCCAGCAGTTCGAGCGACGGCGCAGCTCAGTACTTC
cdr3_aa: CASSSSDGAAQYF

v_call: TRBV3-1
j_call: TRBJ1-1
clone_size: -
d_call: TRBD1
cdr3_nt: TGTGCCAGCAGCTTACAGGGGTTACAAACTGAAGCTTTCTTT
cdr3_aa: CASSLQGLQTEAFF

v_call: TRBV5-4
j_call: TRBJ2-1
clone_size: -
d_call: TRBD1
cdr3_nt: TGTGCCAGCAGCTTTAGACAGGGTGCCTACAATGAGCAGTTCTTC
cdr3_aa: CASSFRQGAYNEQFF

v_call: TRBV6-5
j_call: TRBJ2-2
clone_size: -
d_call: -
cdr3_nt: TGTGCCAGCAGCAGACGAAAGGCCGGGGAGCTGTTTTTT
cdr3_aa: CASSRRKAGELFF

v_call: TRBV6-6
j_call: TRBJ2-1
clone_size: few
d_call: TRBD2
cdr3_nt: TGTGCCAGCAGCCTCCAGCTAGCGGGGGGCGTCAATGAGCAGTTCTTC
cdr3_aa: CASSLQLAGGVNEQFF

v_call: TRBV5-1
j_call: TRBJ1-3
clone_size: -
d_call: -
cdr3_nt: TGCGCCAGCAGCTTCAACGGGGATGGAAACACCATATATTTT
cdr3_aa: CASSFNGDGNTIYF

v_call: TRBV29-1
j_call: TRBJ2-7
clone_size: few
d_call: -
cdr3_nt: TGCAGCGTTGTAGTAGGGCGCTACGAGCAGTACTTC
cdr3_aa: CSVVVGRYEQYF

v_call: TRBV4-3
j_call: TRBJ2-1
clone_size: -
d_call: -
cdr3_nt: TGCGCCAGCGGTCTTAGCACGAGCTCCTACAATGAGCAGTTCTTC
cdr3_aa: CASGLSTSSYNEQFF

v_call: TRBV29-1
j_call: TRBJ2-3
clone_size: many
d_call: -
cdr3_nt: TGCAGTATTGCGGTTGTAGATACGCAGTATTTT
cdr3_aa: CSIAVVDTQYF

v_call: TRBV9
j_call: TRBJ1-1
clone_size: few
d_call: -
cdr3_nt: TGTGCCAGCAGCGTAGGGAACAGGGCGAGCACTGAAGCTTTCTTT
cdr3_aa: CASSVGNRASTEAFF

v_call: TRBV28
j_call: TRBJ1-4
clone_size: -
d_call: -
cdr3_nt: TGTGCCAGCAGTTGGGGAAGAAATGAAAAACTGTTTTTT
cdr3_aa: CASSWGRNEKLFF

v_call: TRBV20-1
j_call: TRBJ1-4
clone_size: many
d_call: TRBD1
cdr3_nt: TGCAGTGCTAGAAGAACCGGGACAGGGAGTGAAAAACTGTTTTTT
cdr3_aa: CSARRTGTGSEKLFF

v_call: TRBV9
j_call: TRBJ1-5
clone_size: few
d_call: -
cdr3_nt: TGTGCCAGCAGCGCGGGGGTTAGCAATCAGCCCCAGCATTTT
cdr3_aa: CASSAGVSNQPQHF

v_call: TRBV7-3
j_call: TRBJ2-1
clone_size: few
d_call: TRBD2
cdr3_nt: TGTGCCAGCAGCTCTGTGAAAACTGGCAGAACAGGAGTGGAGCGGGGGGTAACGGCCAATGAGCAGTTCTTC
cdr3_aa: CASSSVKTGRTGVERGVTANEQFF

v_call: TRBV7-6
j_call: TRBJ2-3
clone_size: few
d_call: -
cdr3_nt: TGTGCCAGCAGCTCGGGAAGACTAACTACAGATACGCAGTATTTT
cdr3_aa: CASSSGRLTTDTQYF

v_call: TRBV6-1
j_call: TRBJ2-1
clone_size: few
d_call: -
cdr3_nt: TGTGCCAGCAGTCAAACCGGGAGCGAGCAGTTCTTC
cdr3_aa: CASSQTGSEQFF

v_call: TRBV28
j_call: TRBJ1-1
clone_size: few
d_call: -
cdr3_nt: TGTGTCCATTTGAACACTGAAGCTTTCTTT
cdr3_aa: CVHLNTEAFF

v_call: TRBV29-1
j_call: TRBJ1-1
clone_size: -
d_call: TRBD1
cdr3_nt: TGCAGCGTCGAACAGGGGAAAGGGACTGAAGCTTTCTTT
cdr3_aa: CSVEQGKGTEAFF

v_call: TRBV7-9
j_call: TRBJ2-7
clone_size: -
d_call: TRBD1
cdr3_nt: TGTGCCAGCAGTTCACCCGGGACAGGATTTTTATTAGGTTCCTACGAGCAGTACTTC
cdr3_aa: CASSSPGTGFLLGSYEQYF

v_call: TRBV12-3/TRBV12-4
j_call: TRBJ2-7
clone_size: few
d_call: -
cdr3_nt: TGTGCCAGCAGTTTAAGGACACCCAGCGCCGAGCAGTACTTC
cdr3_aa: CASSLRTPSAEQYF

v_call: TRBV7-2
j_call: TRBJ2-5
clone_size: -
d_call: -
cdr3_nt: TGTGCCAGCAGCCCGGGACTTCGCGAGACCCAGTACTTC
cdr3_aa: CASSPGLRETQYF

v_call: TRBV7-6
j_call: TRBJ2-2
clone_size: -
d_call: TRBD2
cdr3_nt: TGTGTCAGCAGCGCTGGACTAGGGGACACCGGGGAGCTGTTTTTT
cdr3_aa: CVSSAGLGDTGELFF

v_call: TRBV28
j_call: TRBJ2-3
clone_size: -
d_call: -
cdr3_nt: TGTGCCAGCAGTTTATTACCGACCGGTACGCAGTATTTT
cdr3_aa: CASSLLPTGTQYF

v_call: TRBV27
j_call: TRBJ2-1
clone_size: few
d_call: -
cdr3_nt: TGTGCCAGCAGTCGCTTTGCAGGGGCGACCTACAATGAGCAGTTCTTC
cdr3_aa: CASSRFAGATYNEQFF

v_call: TRBV27
j_call: TRBJ1-4
clone_size: few
d_call: TRBD1
cdr3_nt: TGTGCCAGCAGTCGTCCCGGGACAGGGGGAAAACTGTTTTTT
cdr3_aa: CASSRPGTGGKLFF